This entry concerns a single T cell receptor (beta chain). Its antigen is not identified. A clone one base away is much larger, so this may be a read error. The sample belongs to a study of read filtering for tumor transcriptome and immune sequencing. The study, taken as a whole, reports: IR-seq and RNA-seq agreed better without single-read clonotypes. In IR-seq, single-read clonotypes were approximately 83% of clonotypes but around 3.2% of reads.

The germline V gene has CDR1 KGHSH and CDR2 LQKENI. CDR3 length: 13 amino acids. Molecular barcoded adaptors covering alpha/delta and beta/gamma chains were used on approximately 440 ng RNA. From the reads, TCRdb called clonotypes with MiXCR, one entry per CDR3 protein. The profile shows 100,000 to 150,000 distinct CDR3 sequences, 13% of them singletons. The sequence derives from a donor over 35 with multiple myeloma. Sequencing used a population of CD138-negative cells sorted from bone marrow. The chain has TRBV18 and TRBJ1-1; D uncertain. The CDR3 spells CASSRDTNTEAVF. CDR3 bases: TGTGCCAGCTCACGCGACACGAACACTGAAGCTGTCTTT.